This record looks at one TCR beta chain sequence and its context. Its antigen is undetermined. The source of the sample is a study of T cell responses to AZD1222 COVID-19 vaccine. Study findings and constraints: It was only six AZD1222 recipients who were seropositive at baseline. It was only after the peak T cell response that any repertoires were sampled. Increases in Spike-specific TCR breadth and depth were seen after two AZD1222 doses.

This CDR3 comprises 15 residues. Per the germline V gene, CDR1 is MGHRA and CDR2 is YSYEKL. The V and J ends lost 4 bases and 6 bases respectively, with 13 bases between them. Measured with immunoSEQ multiplex PCR; TCRdb has only the in-frame clones, and not every one. The sample includes 130,000 or so clones, about 94% seen only once; the top ten take roughly 7%. The TCR comes from an adult in good health. The rearrangement links TRBV4-1 to TRBJ1-6, with no clear D. The sequenced sample was peripheral blood, obtained on day 0 of AZD1222 vaccination. CDR3 sequence: CASSLTGFGNSPLHF. In DNA, the CDR3 is TGCGCCAGCAGCCTAACCGGGTTCGGTAATTCACCCCTCCACTTT.